A single sample gave rise to the 20 T cell receptor beta chains below, sequenced in a study of shared clonotypes between healthy human individuals. Repertoires were generated with immunoSEQ multiplex PCR, while TCRdb's copy carries only in-frame clones and drops some. Of around 2.3 million clones in the sample, 90% to 97% were seen once. Sequencing input: naive CD4+ T cells sorted from blood. The subset: CD45RA+ positively selected. The receptors were gathered from a young man in good health.

The chain recombines TRBV5-1 with TRBJ2-1, with 8 bases matching TRBD2. Per germline, CDR1 SGHRS and CDR2 YFSETQ. The CDR3 runs 16 residues. The V gene end was trimmed by 4 bases and the J gene end by 5 bases; junction bases not matched to a gene: 11. CDR3 sequence reads: CASSAGRLAGHNEQFF. CDR3 DNA: TGCGCCAGCAGCGCCGGGAGGCTAGCGGGCCACAATGAGCAGTTCTTC.

This rearrangement joins TRBV6-4 to TRBJ2-7; D possibly corresponds to TRBD1 (8 bases). From germline, CDR1 is MRHNA and CDR2 SNTAGT. There are 14 residues in the CDR3. V was shortened by 8 bases and J by 2 bases, with 16 bases between the two germline ends. CDR3 protein: CASRPQGGTYEQYF. For the CDR3, the DNA is TGTGCCAGCCGCCCACAGGGGGGGACCTACGAGCAGTACTTC.

This chain links TRBV2 with TRBJ2-1, with D maybe TRBD1 (6 bases). Trimming pared 1 base from V and 8 bases from J, leaving 12 bases between. CDR3 length equals 14 residues. Germline V lookup: CDR1 SNHLY, CDR2 FYNNEI. The CDR3: CASSEDRDMDEQFF. The DNA for the CDR3 is TGTGCCAGCAGTGAAGACAGGGATATGGATGAGCAGTTCTTC.

The genes are TRBV28 and TRBJ2-7; 10 bases map to TRBD1. The CDR3 covers 15 residues. CDR1 and CDR2 (germline): MDHEN, SYDVKM. The trim removed 6 bases at V and 4 bases at J, leaving 9 bases unmatched. The DNA for the CDR3 is TGTGCCAGCAGCCAATTCGGACAGGGGGATTACGAGCAGTACTTC. Protein product: CASSQFGQGDYEQYF. Full variable domain (rest looked up from reference TRBV28 and TRBJ2-7): DVKVTQSSRYLVKRTGEKVFLECVQDMDHENMFWYRQDPGLGLRLIYFSYDVKMKEKGDIPEGYSVSREKKERFSLILESASTNQTSMYLCASSQFGQGDYEQYFGPGTRLTVT.

The chain joins TRBV30 to TRBJ2-3, with D perhaps matching TRBD2 (5 bases). The CDR3 contains 14 residues. Trimming removed 3 bases at V and 6 bases at J, with 16 bases between. CDR1 is GTSNPN and CDR2 is SVGIG in the germline V gene (reference sequence). The CDR3 nucleotides are TGTGCCTGGAGCCGATCGGGGTCTCCGGATACGCAGTATTTT. It is translated as CAWSRSGSPDTQYF.

V gene TRBV7-2 combines with J gene TRBJ2-3; D may be TRBD2 (6 bases). The V gene's germline CDR1 is SGHTA and CDR2 FQGNSA. Trimming cost V 5 bases and J 2 bases, with 11 bases left between them. The CDR3 is 14 residues long. The chain's CDR3 is CASSPGLNTDTQYF. The CDR3 region has the DNA TGTGCCAGCAGCCCGGGACTTAACACAGATACGCAGTATTTT.

The CDR3 DNA follows: TGTGCCAGTAGTATCAGCGGAGTGAAAAGCTACGAGCAGTACTTC. It codes for CASSISGVKSYEQYF. The chain joins TRBV19 to TRBJ2-7; D may be TRBD2 (5 bases). Germline CDR1 is LNHDA and CDR2 is SQIVND (reference sequence). V was clipped by 3 bases and J by 3 bases, with 15 bases between them. The CDR3 spans 15 residues.

The chain recombines TRBV6-5 with TRBJ2-7; 9 nucleotides line up with TRBD1. The V gene end was trimmed by 4 bases and the J gene end by 5 bases; junction bases not matched to a gene: 6. CDR3 length: 14 residues. CDR1 and CDR2 (germline): MNHEY, SVGAGI. CDR3 coding DNA: TGTGCCAGCAGTTCCCACGGGACAGGGAACGAGCAGTACTTC. Translating gives CASSSHGTGNEQYF.

In its sample, this clone was seen once. The chain employs TRBV5-4 and TRBJ2-7, with D maybe TRBD1 (6 bases). Between the trimmed V and J ends, which lost 2 bases and 0 bases, there was a span of 12 bases. The length of the CDR3 is 15 residues. Germline V gene data show CDR1 as SGHNT and CDR2 as YYREEE (reference sequence). The CDR3 DNA is TGTGCCAGCAGCTTTGTCGGACAGCCCTCCTACGAGCAGTACTTC. Its translation is CASSFVGQPSYEQYF.

To note about this clone: This same CDR3 is encoded by further DNA sequences in the sample. V gene TRBV5-6 combines with J gene TRBJ1-2; D is unresolved. Germline V lookup: CDR1 SGHDT, CDR2 YYEEEE. This CDR3 spans 12 amino acids. V lost 4 bases to trimming and J lost 8 bases, with 12 bases between them. The chain's CDR3 is CASSLRGYGYTF. The CDR3 DNA reads as TGTGCCAGCAGCCTTCGGGGTTACGGCTACACCTTC.

Of note for this clone: This same CDR3 is encoded by further DNA sequences in the sample. This chain joins TRBV2 and TRBJ2-2; no clear D. The V gene's germline CDR1 is SNHLY and CDR2 FYNNEI. This CDR3 region has 14 residues. Trimming left V 6 bases short and J 2 bases short, with 10 bases between. The CDR3 DNA reads TGTGCCAGCAGGGGGTCCCTAAACACCGGGGAGCTGTTTTTT. This encodes CASRGSLNTGELFF.

In nucleotides, the CDR3 is TGTGCCAGCAGCCCCCAGGGGGCAACCCAAGAGACCCAGTACTTC. Amino acids: CASSPQGATQETQYF. The rearrangement links TRBV6-1 to TRBJ2-5; 8 positions agree with TRBD1. Trimming cost V 6 bases and J 1 base; bases outside gene matches: 7. CDR3 size: 15 residues. The germline gives CDR1 MNHNS, CDR2 SASEGT.

The gene calls are TRBV30 and TRBJ1-1; D gene uncertain. The CDR3 is made up of 13 amino acids. The germline gives CDR1 GTSNPN, CDR2 SVGIG (reference sequence). V was clipped by 2 bases and J by 9 bases, with 16 bases between them. The CDR3 here is CAWSPLPGNQAFF. The CDR3 nucleotides are TGTGCCTGGAGTCCGCTCCCGGGTAATCAAGCTTTCTTT.

This chain uses TRBV6-1 with TRBJ2-7, with 8 bases aligning to TRBD2. This CDR3 is built from 14 residues. V gave up 4 bases and J gave up 7 bases; unmatched junction bases: 9. Germline CDR1 and CDR2: MNHNS and SASEGT. The CDR3 DNA is TGTGCCAGCAGTGCTCAGCGGGGCGGGAGGGAGCAGTACTTC. Its protein is CASSAQRGGREQYF.

The chain employs TRBV6-1 and TRBJ2-3; 8 bases align to TRBD2. Losses at the gene ends were 4 bases for V and 15 bases for J; bases not matched to a gene: 15. Germline CDR1 reads MNHNS; CDR2 reads SASEGT. The CDR3 runs to 14 residues. CDR3 bases: TGTGCCAGCAGTGTCCGCGGACGGGCAGCGGGAGATTATTTT. This gives the protein CASSVRGRAAGDYF.

The J gene is TRBJ1-2, the V gene TRBV18, with 7 bases identical to TRBD1. Germline CDR1 reads KGHSH; CDR2 reads LQKENI. Trimming took 2 bases from V and 4 from J; bases not matched to a gene: 7. The CDR3 consists of 15 residues. The CDR3 bases are TGTGCCAGCTCACCAATGGAGGGGGCCGGCTATGGCTACACCTTC. It encodes CASSPMEGAGYGYTF.

V usage is TRBV13 and J usage is TRBJ2-7, with 7 bases lining up with TRBD2. Germline loops: CDR1 PRHDT, CDR2 FYEKMQ (reference sequence). The CDR3 totals 16 residues. Losses at the gene ends were 2 bases for V and 3 bases for J; bases not matched to a gene: 10. This CDR3 is CASSLRGRAEYYEQYF. The CDR3 bases are TGTGCCAGCAGCTTACGCGGGAGAGCAGAATACTACGAGCAGTACTTC.

The genes are TRBV4-3 and TRBJ1-2; no firm D call. Germline V gene sequence: CDR1 LGHNA, CDR2 YSLEER. The CDR3 spans 13 residues. V lost 1 base to trimming and J lost 13 bases, with 16 bases between them. CDR3 in amino acids: CASSQGTSFYPTF. The CDR3 coding sequence is TGCGCCAGCAGCCAAGGAACCTCATTTTATCCCACCTTC.

The V gene is TRBV5-1, the J gene TRBJ1-1, with 10 bases identical to TRBD1. The CDR3 sequence is 16 residues long. With 0 bases clipped from V and 3 bases from J, the junction kept 5 bases outside the gene matches. Per the germline V gene, CDR1 is SGHRS and CDR2 is YFSETQ. CDR3 DNA: TGCGCCAGCAGCTTGGGGACAGGGGGTCTGGACACTGAAGCTTTCTTT. Translating it yields CASSLGTGGLDTEAFF. Complete variable domain (other parts from reference TRBV5-1 and TRBJ1-1): KAGVTQTPRYLIKTRGQQVTLSCSPISGHRSVSWYQQTPGQGLQFLFEYFSETQRNKGNFPGRFSGRQFSNSRSEMNVSTLELGDSALYLCASSLGTGGLDTEAFFGQGTRLTVV.

The chain carries TRBV27 and TRBJ1-2; 7 bases are shared with TRBD1. Unmatched junction bases numbered 6, after V lost 4 bases and J lost 4 bases. The CDR3 is 14 amino acids. CDR1 and CDR2 from the germline V gene are MNHEY and SMNVEV (reference sequence). The CDR3: CASSSPGQTYGYTF. CDR3 nucleotide sequence: TGTGCCAGCAGTTCCCCGGGACAGACCTATGGCTACACCTTC.